The T cell receptor (beta chain) under discussion was sequenced for a study of blood T cells in healthy people across ages. Study-level results: Higher diversity and more naive CD4+ cells were features of long-lived donors, compared to aged donors.

Then a second PCR, running about 6 to 12 cycles, was carried out with a sample-barcoded 5' primer and a J-beta primer mix. Every sample gave at least 3 million paired-end reads containing CDR3. TCRdb re-analysed the 5' RACE reads in MiXCR, keeping a single row per CDR3 protein. Of about 1.7 million distinct CDR3 sequences listed, 28% are singletons. As concerns this clonotype: What it recognizes is unknown. It may be a read error: a sequence one base away is much more abundant.

The CDR3 is 16 amino acids. Germline V gene lookup returns CDR1 SGHDT and CDR2 YYEEEE. The chain recombines TRBV5-6 with TRBJ2-6; possibly TRBD1 for D (5 bases). The sequenced sample consisted of blood. The origin of this receptor is a woman aged 30 to 39 in good health. CDR3 nucleotide sequence: TGTGCCAACAGCTTTGTAGCAGGGACTGGGGCCAACGTCCTGACTTTC. This gives the protein CANSFVAGTGANVLTF.